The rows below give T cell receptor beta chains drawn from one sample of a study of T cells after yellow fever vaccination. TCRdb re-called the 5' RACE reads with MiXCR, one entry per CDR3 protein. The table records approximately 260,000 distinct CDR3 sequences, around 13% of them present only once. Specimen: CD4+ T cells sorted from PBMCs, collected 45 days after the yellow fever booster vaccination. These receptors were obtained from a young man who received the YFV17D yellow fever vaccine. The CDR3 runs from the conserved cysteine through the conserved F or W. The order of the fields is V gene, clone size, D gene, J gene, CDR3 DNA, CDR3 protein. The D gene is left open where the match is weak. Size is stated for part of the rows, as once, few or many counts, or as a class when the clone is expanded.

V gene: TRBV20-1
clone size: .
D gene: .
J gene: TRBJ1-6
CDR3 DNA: TGCAGTGCTAGTAAAGGGTCAAGGAATTCACCCCTCCACTTT
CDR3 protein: CSASKGSRNSPLHF

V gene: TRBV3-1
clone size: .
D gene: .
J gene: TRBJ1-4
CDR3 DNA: TGTGCCAGCAGCCAAGACGCAACTAATGAAAAACTGTTTTTT
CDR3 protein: CASSQDATNEKLFF

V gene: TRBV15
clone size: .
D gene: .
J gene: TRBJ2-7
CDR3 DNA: TGTGCCACCAGCCCCCGGGTTTGGCAGTACTTC
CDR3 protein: CATSPRVWQYF

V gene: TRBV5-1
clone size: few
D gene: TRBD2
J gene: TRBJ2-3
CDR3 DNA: TGCGCCAGCAGCTTGGTACGCGGGAGCGATGTAGATACGCAGTATTTT
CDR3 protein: CASSLVRGSDVDTQYF

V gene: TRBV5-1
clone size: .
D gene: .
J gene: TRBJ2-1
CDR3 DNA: TGCGCCAGCCGAACCTTAAGCGGGCGCATTTACAATGAGCAGTTCTTC
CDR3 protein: CASRTLSGRIYNEQFF

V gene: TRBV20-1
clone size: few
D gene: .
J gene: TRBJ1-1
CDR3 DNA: TGCAGTGCTTTAGACACTTACACTGAAGCTTTCTTT
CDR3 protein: CSALDTYTEAFF

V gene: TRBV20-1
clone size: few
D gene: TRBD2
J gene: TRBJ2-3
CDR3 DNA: TGCAGTGCTAGTCCTAGGACTAGCGGGAGGGCCACAGATACGCAGTATTTT
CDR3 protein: CSASPRTSGRATDTQYF

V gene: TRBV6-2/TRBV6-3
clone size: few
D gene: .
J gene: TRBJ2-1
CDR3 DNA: TGTGCCAGCACAAAGGCCGGGACCTCCCCCTACAATGAGCAGTTCTTC
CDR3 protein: CASTKAGTSPYNEQFF

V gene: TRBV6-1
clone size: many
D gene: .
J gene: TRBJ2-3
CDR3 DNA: TGTGCCAGCAGCCCCGACGCCTACATAAGCACAGATACGCAGTATTTT
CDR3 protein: CASSPDAYISTDTQYF

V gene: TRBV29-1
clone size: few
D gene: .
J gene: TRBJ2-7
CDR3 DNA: TGCAGCGTGGGGCAGGGGATCGGCGAGCAGTACTTC
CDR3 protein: CSVGQGIGEQYF